A single sample is the source of the 18 T cell receptor beta chains below, sequenced in a study of cytomegalovirus exposure and HLA in healthy donors. The PCR was carried out with 60 Vbeta primers and 13 Jbeta primers. This table comes from immunoSEQ multiplex PCR, and its TCRdb copy is limited to in-frame clones, with some not included. The record lists roughly 100,000 clones, of which the ten most abundant hold 3.4%. The sequenced sample consisted of PBMCs. These receptor sequences come from a woman under 40 in good health and CMV-seronegative.

The chain carries TRBV2 and TRBJ2-7, with D unresolved. The CDR3 consists of 11 residues. CDR1 is SNHLY and CDR2 is FYNNEI in the germline V gene. V was trimmed by 8 bases and J by 4 bases, leaving 9 bases between them. The chain's CDR3 is CASAGQYEQYF. DNA of the CDR3: TGTGCCAGCGCAGGTCAGTACGAGCAGTACTTC.

This rearrangement joins TRBV5-5 to TRBJ1-1; a possible D gene is TRBD1 (6 bases). Germline V gene data show CDR1 as SGHKS and CDR2 as YYEKEE (reference sequence). The CDR3 runs to 16 residues. The V and J ends lost 4 bases and 1 base respectively, with 17 bases between them. CDR3 sequence: CASSPGPQGGNTEAFF. The CDR3, as DNA: TGTGCCAGCAGCCCAGGCCCCCAAGGGGGGAACACTGAAGCTTTCTTT.

The V call is TRBV5-6, the J call TRBJ1-5; a possible D gene is TRBD1 (5 bases). The CDR3 runs to 13 residues. The germline gives CDR1 SGHDT, CDR2 YYEEEE. V gave up 2 bases and J gave up 11 bases, with 14 bases separating them. CDR3 sequence reads: CASSFGGTAAQHF. CDR3 coding DNA: TGTGCCAGCAGCTTCGGGGGTACGGCGGCCCAGCATTTT.

The chain recombines TRBV2 with TRBJ2-5; TRBD2 matches at 12 bases. This CDR3 spans 14 amino acids. The ends lost 8 bases at V and 2 bases at J; junction bases unmatched: 3. Germline V gene data show CDR1 as SNHLY and CDR2 as FYNNEI. DNA for the CDR3: TGTGCCAGCTCCACTAGCGGGAGGCAAGAGACCCAGTACTTC. It translates to CASSTSGRQETQYF.

This chain connects TRBV27 to TRBJ1-1, with 11 bases matching TRBD1. The CDR3 length is 17 residues. The germline V gene has CDR1 MNHEY and CDR2 SMNVEV (reference sequence). The V gene end was trimmed by 0 bases and the J gene end by 0 bases; junction bases not matched to a gene: 3. CDR3 loop: CASSLSKGQGVNTEAFF. CDR3 in DNA: TGTGCCAGCAGTTTATCGAAGGGACAGGGGGTGAACACTGAAGCTTTCTTT.

V and J are TRBV10-1 and TRBJ1-1, with TRBD1 identical over 10 bases. The CDR3 totals 14 residues. The germline gives CDR1 WNHNN, CDR2 SYGVQD (reference sequence). Unmatched junction bases numbered 8, after V lost 6 bases and J lost 7 bases. For the CDR3, the DNA is TGCGCCAGCAGCGTTGACAGGGGGCAAAATGAAGCTTTCTTT. It is translated as CASSVDRGQNEAFF.

The rearrangement uses TRBV5-1 and TRBJ2-1, with TRBD2 as a possible D gene (6 bases). V lost 0 bases, J lost 0 bases, and 13 bases lay in between. The CDR3 totals 17 residues. The germline CDR1 and CDR2 sequences are SGHRS and YFSETQ. The DNA for the CDR3 is TGCGCCAGCAGCTTGGACCCCGGGAGTAGCTCCTACAATGAGCAGTTCTTC. Translated, it gives CASSLDPGSSSYNEQFF. Using reference TRBV5-1 and TRBJ2-1 for the parts outside the CDR3, the full variable domain is KAGVTQTPRYLIKTRGQQVTLSCSPISGHRSVSWYQQTPGQGLQFLFEYFSETQRNKGNFPGRFSGRQFSNSRSEMNVSTLELGDSALYLCASSLDPGSSSYNEQFFGPGTRLTVL.

V usage is TRBV10-1 and J usage is TRBJ1-2, with D uncertain. Trimming shortened V by 8 bases and J by 4 bases, and 14 bases separated the two germline ends. The CDR3 has 13 amino acids. Germline CDR1 and CDR2: WNHNN and SYGVQD (reference sequence). Here the CDR3 reads CASSLTESYGYTF. The CDR3 DNA reads TGCGCCAGCTCCCTGACTGAAAGCTATGGCTACACCTTC.

CDR3 sequence (DNA): TGTGCCAGCAGTTCCGGGACAGGGTGGGACGAGCAGTACTTC. This codes for CASSSGTGWDEQYF. V usage is TRBV28 and J usage is TRBJ2-7; 9 bases map to TRBD1. CDR1 MDHEN and CDR2 SYDVKM come from the germline V gene. CDR3 length equals 14 residues. V lost 4 bases, J lost 5 bases, and 6 bases stayed unmatched.

This chain links TRBV10-3 with TRBJ2-7, with 9 bases lining up with TRBD2. The V segment lost 5 bases and the J segment 3 bases; nucleotides outside the gene matches: 5. The CDR3 is made up of 14 amino acids. From germline, CDR1 is ENHRY and CDR2 SYGVKD. The CDR3 DNA sequence: TGTGCCATCAGTTTAACTAGCGGGCTCTACGAGCAGTACTTC. As protein: CAISLTSGLYEQYF.

This chain joins TRBV11-2 and TRBJ1-2; D gene unclear. This CDR3 spans 12 amino acids. V was clipped by 5 bases and J by 3 bases, with 7 bases between them. The germline CDR1 and CDR2 sequences are SGHAT and FQNNGV. The CDR3 is CASSDGYYGYTF. CDR3 bases: TGTGCCAGCAGCGACGGGTACTATGGCTACACCTTC. Using reference TRBV11-2 and TRBJ1-2 for the parts outside the CDR3, the full variable domain is EAGVAQSPRYKIIEKRQSVAFWCNPISGHATLYWYQQILGQGPKLLIQFQNNGVVDDSQLPKDRFSAERLKGVDSTLKIQPAKLEDSAVYLCASSDGYYGYTFGSGTRLTVV.

This rearrangement joins TRBV7-6 to TRBJ2-1; 13 positions match TRBD2. In germline, CDR1 is SGHVS, CDR2 FNYEAQ. This CDR3 is 19 amino acids long. The V gene end was trimmed by 8 bases and the J gene end by 3 bases; junction bases not matched to a gene: 16. CDR3 DNA sequence: TGTGCCAGCTACAATGCTATCCAGGGACTAGCGGGACTCTACAATGAGCAGTTCTTC. Amino acid sequence: CASYNAIQGLAGLYNEQFF.

The chain employs TRBV5-4 and TRBJ2-7; tentative D call: TRBD1 (6 bases). V was shortened by 3 bases and J by 6 bases, with 16 bases between the two germline ends. The CDR3 is 14 amino acids. Germline assignment: CDR1 SGHNT and CDR2 YYREEE (reference sequence). In DNA form, the CDR3 reads TGTGCCAGCAGCTCGGGCGAGAAAGGGGGCGAGCAGTACTTC. Amino acids: CASSSGEKGGEQYF.

J is TRBJ2-3 and V is TRBV7-8, with D perhaps TRBD1 (6 bases). Trimming took 1 base from V and 0 from J, leaving 11 bases between them. From germline, CDR1 is SGHVS and CDR2 FQNEAQ. The CDR3 covers 16 residues. This CDR3 reads CASSLVAGESTDTQYF. In nucleotides, the CDR3 is TGTGCCAGCAGCTTAGTGGCAGGGGAGAGCACAGATACGCAGTATTTT.

V is TRBV5-6 and J is TRBJ2-5; TRBD2 matches 9 bases. After removal of 1 base from V and 4 bases from J, the junction contained 8 bases not matched to a gene. This CDR3 comprises 16 residues. Per germline, CDR1 SGHDT and CDR2 YYEEEE. In DNA, the CDR3 is TGTGCCAGCAGCTTGCTGTCTAGCGGGATCCTAGAGACCCAGTACTTC. As protein: CASSLLSSGILETQYF.

The chain is built from TRBV10-3 and TRBJ2-1; a weak D match, TRBD2 (6 bases). Germline CDR1 and CDR2: ENHRY and SYGVKD. V dropped 4 bases and J dropped 10 bases, with 17 bases sitting between them. The CDR3 loop spans 14 amino acids. CDR3 DNA sequence: TGTGCCATCAGTGGAAGCACATTTCGGGGGGAGCAGTTCTTC. It yields the protein CAISGSTFRGEQFF.

The chain has TRBV2 and TRBJ2-1; D remains unclear. V lost 0 bases, J lost 11 bases, and 8 bases lay in between. Germline V gene data show CDR1 as SNHLY and CDR2 as FYNNEI. This CDR3 is built from 12 residues. The CDR3 DNA reads as TGTGCCAGCAGTGAAGCCGTGTACAAGCAGTTCTTC. This sequence encodes CASSEAVYKQFF.

V gene TRBV27 combines with J gene TRBJ2-3, with D possibly matching TRBD2 (7 bases). The V gene lost 4 bases and the J gene lost 2 bases, with 22 bases spanning the gap. CDR1 is MNHEY and CDR2 is SMNVEV in the germline V gene (reference sequence). The CDR3 spans 18 residues. The CDR3 region is CASSYLEGGGSNTDTQYF. CDR3 nucleotide sequence: TGTGCCAGCAGTTACTTGGAGGGGGGGGGATCCAACACAGATACGCAGTATTTT.